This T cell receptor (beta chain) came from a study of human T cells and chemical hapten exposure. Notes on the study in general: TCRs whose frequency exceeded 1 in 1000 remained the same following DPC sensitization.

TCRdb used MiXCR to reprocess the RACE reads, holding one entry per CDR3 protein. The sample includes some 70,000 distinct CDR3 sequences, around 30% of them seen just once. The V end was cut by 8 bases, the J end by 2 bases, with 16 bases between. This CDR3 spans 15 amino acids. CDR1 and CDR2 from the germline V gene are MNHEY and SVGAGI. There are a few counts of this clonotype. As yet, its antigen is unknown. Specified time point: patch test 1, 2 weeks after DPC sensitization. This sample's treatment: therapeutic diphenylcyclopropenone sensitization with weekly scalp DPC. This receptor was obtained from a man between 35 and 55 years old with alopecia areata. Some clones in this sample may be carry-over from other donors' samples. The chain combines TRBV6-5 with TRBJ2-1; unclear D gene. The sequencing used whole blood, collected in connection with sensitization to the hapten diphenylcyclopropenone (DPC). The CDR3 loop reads CASLADPATYNEQFF. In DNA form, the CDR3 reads TGTGCCAGCCTTGCAGACCCGGCGACCTACAATGAGCAGTTCTTC.